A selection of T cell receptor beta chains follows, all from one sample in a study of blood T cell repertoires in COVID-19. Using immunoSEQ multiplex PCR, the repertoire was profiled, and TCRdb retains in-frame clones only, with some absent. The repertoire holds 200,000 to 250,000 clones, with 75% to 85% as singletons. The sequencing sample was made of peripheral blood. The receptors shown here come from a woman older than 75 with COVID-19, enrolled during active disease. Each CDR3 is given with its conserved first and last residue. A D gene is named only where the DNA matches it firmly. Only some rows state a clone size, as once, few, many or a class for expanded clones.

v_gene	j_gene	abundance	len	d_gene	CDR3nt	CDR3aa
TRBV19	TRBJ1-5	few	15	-	TGTGCCAGTAGTATCCCTGACAGCCGCAATCAGCCCCAGCATTTT	CASSIPDSRNQPQHF
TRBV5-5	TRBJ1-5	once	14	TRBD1	TGTGCCAGCAGCTCGAGGGGGCAAGATCAGCCCCAGCATTTT	CASSSRGQDQPQHF
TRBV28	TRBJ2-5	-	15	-	TGTGCCAGCAGTTTAAAGCAGGGTCGGCGAGAGACCCAGTACTTC	CASSLKQGRRETQYF
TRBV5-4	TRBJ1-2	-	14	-	TGTGCCAGCAGCTTGGGGGGCCCGAACTATGGCTACACCTTC	CASSLGGPNYGYTF
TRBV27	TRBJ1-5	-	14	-	TGTGCCAGCAGTTTGACTGGAATAAGTCAGCCCCAGCATTTT	CASSLTGISQPQHF
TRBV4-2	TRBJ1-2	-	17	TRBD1	TGTGCCAGCAGCCCCCACGGGGGACAGTTCACCAACTATGGCTACACCTTC	CASSPHGGQFTNYGYTF
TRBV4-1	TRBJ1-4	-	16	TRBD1	TGCGCCAGCAGCCCGACAGGGGGTCGGACTAATGAAAAACTGTTTTTT	CASSPTGGRTNEKLFF
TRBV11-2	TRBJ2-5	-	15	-	TGTGCCAGCAGCTTAGATGGGGCCAGGGAAGAGACCCAGTACTTC	CASSLDGAREETQYF
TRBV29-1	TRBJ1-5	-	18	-	TGCAGCGTTGAAGATGTAGGCAGGGGTTTTTATAGCAATCAGCCCCAGCATTTT	CSVEDVGRGFYSNQPQHF
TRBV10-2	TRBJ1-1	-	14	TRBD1	TGCGCCAGCAGGACAGGGGAAGCTTGGACTGAAGCTTTCTTT	CASRTGEAWTEAFF
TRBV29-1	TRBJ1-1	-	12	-	TGCAGCGTCTTCCCCCGGGGTCCAGAAGCTTTCTTT	CSVFPRGPEAFF
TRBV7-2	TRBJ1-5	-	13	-	TGTGCCAGCAGCTTTCGCCGAGAGCAGCCCCAGCATTTT	CASSFRREQPQHF
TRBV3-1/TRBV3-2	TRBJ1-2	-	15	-	TGTGCCAGCAGCCAATCAGGAGGCGGAGGCTATGGCTACACCTTC	CASSQSGGGGYGYTF
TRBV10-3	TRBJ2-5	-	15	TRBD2	TGTGCCATCAGTGAGGGAAGCGGGGGATCGGAGACCCAGTACTTC	CAISEGSGGSETQYF
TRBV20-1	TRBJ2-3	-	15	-	TGCAGTGCTAGTGTCCGGGGGGCATCCACAGATACGCAGTATTTT	CSASVRGASTDTQYF
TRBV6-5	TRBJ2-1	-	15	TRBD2	TGTGCCAGCAGCCCCGGGACTAGCGGGGTCCGGGAGCAGTTCTTC	CASSPGTSGVREQFF
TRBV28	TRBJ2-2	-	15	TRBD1	TGTGCCAGCAGCCCAGGGGGCGCGGCCTTTGGGGAGCTGTTTTTT	CASSPGGAAFGELFF
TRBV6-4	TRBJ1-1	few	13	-	TGTGCCAGCAGTCAACAGGTTAACACTGAAGCTTTCTTT	CASSQQVNTEAFF
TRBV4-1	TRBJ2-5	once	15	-	TGCGCCAGCAGCCAACAGGACCAGAGGAGGGAGACCCAGTACTTC	CASSQQDQRRETQYF
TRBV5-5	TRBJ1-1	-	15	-	TGTGCCAGCAGCTTGGTTCAGGGAGGGGACACTGAAGCTTTCTTT	CASSLVQGGDTEAFF
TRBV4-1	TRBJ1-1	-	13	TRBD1	TGCGCCAGCAGCCAAGAGCGGACAGGGGGAGCTTTCTTT	CASSQERTGGAFF
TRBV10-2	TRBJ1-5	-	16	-	TGCGCCAGCAGTGAAGGGGCCTACTATAGCAATCAGCCCCAGCATTTT	CASSEGAYYSNQPQHF
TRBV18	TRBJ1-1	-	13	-	TGTGCCAGCTCACTCAATATCGGGACTGAAGCTTTCTTT	CASSLNIGTEAFF
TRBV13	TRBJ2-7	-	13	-	TGTGCCAGCAGCTTAAGTGGCAGGGGCTATGCTTACTTC	CASSLSGRGYAYF
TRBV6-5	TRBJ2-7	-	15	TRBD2	TGTGCCAGCAGTTACCGGGTAGCGGGGGACTACGAGCAGTACTTC	CASSYRVAGDYEQYF
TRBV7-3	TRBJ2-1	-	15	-	TGTGCCAGCAGCCGAAGGACGAGCGGCTACAATGAGCAGTTCTTC	CASSRRTSGYNEQFF
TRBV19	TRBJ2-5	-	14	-	TGTGCCAGTAGTCCCCTCGACTGGTCGGAGACCCAGTACTTC	CASSPLDWSETQYF
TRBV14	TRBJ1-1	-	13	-	TGTGCCAGCAGCCAAGAAAGGGGAAGGGAAGCTTTCTTT	CASSQERGREAFF
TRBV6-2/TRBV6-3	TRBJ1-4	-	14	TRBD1	TGTGCCAGCAGTCGGACAGGGGGGAGTGAAAAACTGTTTTTT	CASSRTGGSEKLFF
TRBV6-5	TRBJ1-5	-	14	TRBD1	TGTGCCAGCTGGCCGGGACAGGCCCATCAGCCCCAGCATTTT	CASWPGQAHQPQHF
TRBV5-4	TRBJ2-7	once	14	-	TGTGCCAGCAGCATCTACAAAAGGGGTTACGAGCAGTACTTC	CASSIYKRGYEQYF
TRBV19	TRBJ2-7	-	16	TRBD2	TGTGCCAGCGCACCGGGACTAGCGTTCCCCTCCTACGAGCAGTACTTC	CASAPGLAFPSYEQYF
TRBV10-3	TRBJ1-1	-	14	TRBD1	TGTGCCATCAGTCTGACAGGGGGTTTCGCTGAAGCTTTCTTT	CAISLTGGFAEAFF
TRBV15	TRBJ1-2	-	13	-	TGTGCCACCAGCAGAGGTGGGGAGGATGGCTACACCTTC	CATSRGGEDGYTF
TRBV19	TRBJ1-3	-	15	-	TGTGCCAGTCGGCCACGGCGGGGCTCTGGAAACACCATATATTTT	CASRPRRGSGNTIYF
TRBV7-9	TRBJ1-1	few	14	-	TGTGCCAGCAGCCTTGAATCGGGATCCACTGAAGCTTTCTTT	CASSLESGSTEAFF
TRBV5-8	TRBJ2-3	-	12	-	TGTGCCAGCAGCTTAAGGGGCGATACGCAGTATTTT	CASSLRGDTQYF
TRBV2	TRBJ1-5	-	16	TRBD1	TGTGCCAGCACCCCCGAGGGACAGGGGTTTGATCAGCCCCAGCATTTT	CASTPEGQGFDQPQHF
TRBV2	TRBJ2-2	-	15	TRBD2	TGTGCCAGCAGGCCGGGACTAGCGGGAGCAGAGGAGCTGTTTTTT	CASRPGLAGAEELFF
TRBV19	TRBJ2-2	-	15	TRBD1	TGTGCCAGTAGTCGGACAGGGGGCTGGACCGGGGAGCTGTTTTTT	CASSRTGGWTGELFF
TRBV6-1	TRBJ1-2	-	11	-	TGTGCCAGCGGTGACATCTATGGCTACACCTTC	CASGDIYGYTF
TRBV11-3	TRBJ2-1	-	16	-	TGTGCCAGCAGCTTAAGGGGGGGGCTTGACTCAAATGAGCAGTTCTTC	CASSLRGGLDSNEQFF
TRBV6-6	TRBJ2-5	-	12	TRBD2	TGTGCCAGCAGTTTAGCGGGAGAGACCCAGTACTTC	CASSLAGETQYF
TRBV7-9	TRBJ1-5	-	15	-	TGTGCCAGCAGCGGGTCGGGAGGAAGCAATCAGCCCCAGCATTTT	CASSGSGGSNQPQHF
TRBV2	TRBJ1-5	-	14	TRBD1	TGTGCCAGCAGTGAAAACAGGGGGAATCAGCCCCAGCATTTT	CASSENRGNQPQHF
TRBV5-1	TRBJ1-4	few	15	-	TGCGCCAGCAGCCCCGGGGGGGCAACTAATGAAAAACTGTTTTTT	CASSPGGATNEKLFF
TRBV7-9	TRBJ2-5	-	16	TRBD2	TGTGCCAGCAGCCAAAGGACTAGCGGGATTACCGAGACCCAGTACTTC	CASSQRTSGITETQYF
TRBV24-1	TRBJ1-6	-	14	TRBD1	TGTGCCGCCATATCGGGAGGGGGCAATTCACCCCTCCACTTT	CAAISGGGNSPLHF
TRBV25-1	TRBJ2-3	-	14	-	TGTGCCAGCAGTGAATACCCCCAGGGGCAAACGCAGTATTTT	CASSEYPQGQTQYF